Listed here are 6 T cell receptor beta chains from one sample, sequenced in a study of post-analysis software for immune sequencing data. Study-level points and caveats: About five TRBV segments, including TRBV5-6, TRBV5-1 and TRBV20-1, were more frequent in patients than controls.

Their target antigens are unknown. Carried by the TCR beta cDNA libraries were unique molecular identifiers. TCRdb redid the calling of the PCR reads with MiXCR, one entry per CDR3 protein. Found here are about 810,000 distinct CDR3 sequences, about 50% of them singletons; the top ten hold roughly 4.4%. The sequenced sample consisted of blood. The receptors shown here come from a girl aged 5-17 years with multiple sclerosis.

The J gene is TRBJ2-4, the V gene TRBV6-6; D remains ambiguous. Trimming took off 10 bases at V and 6 bases at J, with 16 bases between the two ends. The germline V gene has CDR1 MNHNY and CDR2 SVGAGI (reference sequence). The CDR3 spans 13 residues. CDR3 residues: CATVIVDSNIQYF. CDR3 coding DNA: TGTGCCACCGTGATCGTCGACTCAAACATTCAGTACTTC.

V usage is TRBV11-1 and J usage is TRBJ2-1; possibly TRBD1 for D (6 bases). Trimming stripped 0 bases from V and 3 bases from J, with 18 bases between. CDR3 length: 18 residues. In germline, CDR1 is SGHAT, CDR2 FQDESV (reference sequence). CDR3 residues: CASSLASSGWGLYNEQFF. The CDR3 DNA reads TGTGCCAGCAGCTTAGCCTCAAGCGGATGGGGGCTCTACAATGAGCAGTTCTTC.

This clonotype was counted only a few times. The chain joins TRBV11-2 to TRBJ2-7; D unclear. This CDR3 is 12 amino acids long. Trimming removed 1 base at V and 7 bases at J, with 8 bases between. CDR1 SGHAT and CDR2 FQNNGV come from the germline V gene. CDR3 in amino acids: CASSLALGEQYF. In DNA, the CDR3 is TGTGCCAGCAGCTTAGCCCTCGGGGAGCAGTACTTC.

V usage is TRBV12-5 and J usage is TRBJ2-7; TRBD2 might be the D (5 bases). Judging by the DNA end, TRBJ2-5 fits better; the J call may be wrong. Germline-derived CDR1 and CDR2 are LGHNT and FRNRAP. The CDR3 length is 16 residues. As DNA, the CDR3 is TGTGCTAGTGGTTTGGGGACGGACTCCCGGCAGGAGACCCAGTACTTC. It translates to CASGLGTDSRQETQYF.

The CDR3 loop is CASRRPSIRGRDQPQHF. CDR3 sequence (DNA): TGTGCCAGCAGACGGCCATCGATAAGGGGGCGGGATCAGCCCCAGCATTTT. This chain connects TRBV28 to TRBJ1-5, with 7 bases aligning to TRBD1. Per the germline V gene, CDR1 is MDHEN and CDR2 is SYDVKM. J lost 5 bases, V lost 6 bases, and 16 bases had no gene match. There are 17 residues in the CDR3.

The chain links TRBV30 to TRBJ1-4; TRBD1 aligns across 7 bases. The trim removed 1 base at V and 8 bases at J, leaving 7 bases unmatched. The CDR3 is 14 amino acids. CDR1 and CDR2 from the germline V gene are GTSNPN and SVGIG (reference sequence). The CDR3 spells CAWSDGGGAEKLFF. In DNA, the CDR3 is TGTGCCTGGAGTGACGGAGGGGGCGCAGAAAAACTGTTTTTT.